These 21 T cell receptor beta chains originate from one sample sequenced in a study of T cell responses to AZD1222 COVID-19 vaccine. The table came from immunoSEQ multiplex PCR; TCRdb's copy has only in-frame clones and leaves some out. The data contain roughly 140,000 clones, 80% to 90% of them singletons. The sample consisted of peripheral blood, taken on day 0 of AZD1222 vaccination. Receptor source: an adult in good health.

The gene calls are TRBV12-3 or TRBV12-4 and TRBJ1-2; no definite D call. CDR3 size: 12 residues. Trimming removed 5 bases from V and 8 bases from J, with 12 bases in between. In DNA form, the CDR3 reads TGTGCCAGCAGTATCCTAGATGGGGGCTACACCTTC. Translation gives CASSILDGGYTF.

The CDR3 loop reads CASSQASSGTLNQPQHF. For the CDR3, the DNA is TGCGCCAGCAGCCAGGCTTCGTCCGGGACACTAAATCAGCCCCAGCATTTT. The rearrangement joins TRBV4-1 to TRBJ1-5, with D possibly being TRBD1 (6 bases). The V gene lost 3 bases and the J gene lost 4 bases, with 19 bases spanning the gap. The germline gives CDR1 MGHRA, CDR2 YSYEKL. The CDR3 totals 17 residues.

The chain has TRBV7-9 and TRBJ2-5, with 8 bases that match TRBD2. V shed 2 bases, J shed 2 bases, and the junction held 10 bases outside the gene matches. Per the germline V gene, CDR1 is SEHNR and CDR2 is FQNEAQ (reference sequence). This CDR3 region has 17 residues. The CDR3 DNA reads TGTGCCAGCAGCTTAATCTTTGGCGGGGGGCTTCAAGAGACCCAGTACTTC. Translation gives CASSLIFGGGLQETQYF.

The chain combines TRBV2 with TRBJ1-6, with D tentatively TRBD1 (6 bases). Trimming removed 8 bases from V and 5 bases from J, with 13 bases in between. The germline V gene has CDR1 SNHLY and CDR2 FYNNEI. There are 14 residues in the CDR3. This CDR3 reads CASHEDRNNSPLHF. In DNA, the CDR3 is TGTGCCAGCCACGAGGACAGAAATAATTCACCCCTCCACTTT.

In this sample, this clone turned up once. The chain carries TRBV11-3 and TRBJ2-7; D is ambiguous. This CDR3 has 14 residues. Trimming left V 0 bases short and J 0 bases short, with 6 bases between. Germline-derived CDR1 and CDR2 are SGHNT and YENEEA. In DNA, the CDR3 is TGTGCCAGCAGCTTAGATCACAGCTCCTACGAGCAGTACTTC. Translating it yields CASSLDHSSYEQYF.

The rearrangement links TRBV5-4 to TRBJ2-3, with D unclear. The CDR3 length is 14 residues. Germline CDR1 SGHNT, CDR2 YYREEE (reference sequence). Trimming pared 0 bases from V and 1 base from J, leaving 6 bases between. CDR3 loop: CASSLAGRTDTQYF. The CDR3 DNA reads as TGTGCCAGCAGCTTGGCCGGACGCACAGATACGCAGTATTTT.

The chain uses TRBV28 and TRBJ2-1; D gene ambiguous. Germline V CDR1 and CDR2: MDHEN, SYDVKM. This CDR3 is 11 amino acids long. V lost 3 bases and J 6 bases, leaving 3 bases between the germline ends. CDR3 amino acids: CASSFFNEQFF. CDR3 bases: TGTGCCAGCAGTTTTTTCAATGAGCAGTTCTTC.

Concerning this clone: Other DNA sequences in this specimen translate into the identical CDR3. This chain uses TRBV4-1 with TRBJ1-1; D uncertain. V was shortened by 1 base and J by 6 bases, with 9 bases between the two germline ends. CDR3 length: 13 residues. Germline-derived CDR1 and CDR2 are MGHRA and YSYEKL. The CDR3 DNA reads as TGCGCCAGCAGCCAAGTAGGTGTCCCTGAAGCTTTCTTT. This sequence encodes CASSQVGVPEAFF.

The chain recombines TRBV6-5 with TRBJ1-5, with D possibly TRBD1 on 5 matching bases. Germline CDR1 reads MNHEY; CDR2 reads SVGAGI. The CDR3 sequence is 13 residues long. Deletions cut 4 bases from V and 5 bases from J, with 9 bases between. CDR3 amino acids: CASSWDGDQPQHF. CDR3 sequence (DNA): TGTGCCAGCAGTTGGGACGGAGATCAGCCCCAGCATTTT.

This clone came up once. The genes are TRBV30 and TRBJ1-2; 7 positions match TRBD1. This CDR3 has 12 amino acids. J lost 4 bases, V lost 8 bases, and 7 bases had no gene match. Germline CDR1 GTSNPN, CDR2 SVGIG (reference sequence). CDR3 protein: CARAGTAYGYTF. The CDR3 DNA reads TGTGCCCGGGCCGGGACAGCCTATGGCTACACCTTC.

This chain connects TRBV7-9 to TRBJ2-7; TRBD2 matches 9 bases. The CDR3 loop spans 16 amino acids. The J segment lost 5 bases and the V segment lost 4 bases, leaving 12 bases of the junction unmatched. Germline lookup yields CDR1 SEHNR and CDR2 FQNEAQ (reference sequence). CDR3 DNA: TGTGCCAGCAGCTCCCCACCAAGGACTAGCGTCCACGAGCAGTACTTC. It translates to CASSSPPRTSVHEQYF.

The chain joins TRBV12-3 or TRBV12-4 to TRBJ1-1; no clear D. The CDR3 has 13 residues. V lost 1 base, J lost 5 bases, and 8 bases lay in between. As DNA, the CDR3 is TGTGCCAGCAGTTTAGTTGGGTTTACTGAAGCTTTCTTT. Translating gives CASSLVGFTEAFF.

This chain uses TRBV20-1 with TRBJ2-7; D unclear. Germline V gene sequence: CDR1 DFQATT, CDR2 SNEGSKA (reference sequence). Trimming pared 6 bases from V and 5 bases from J, leaving 11 bases between. This CDR3 has 11 amino acids. The CDR3 spells CSARLGDEQYF. In nucleotides, the CDR3 is TGCAGTGCGCGGTTGGGCGACGAGCAGTACTTC.

This clone has only a few counts. V is TRBV12-3 or TRBV12-4 and J is TRBJ2-1; possibly TRBD2 for D (5 bases). V lost 1 base and J lost 5, with 6 bases in between. This CDR3 is built from 13 residues. Here the CDR3 DNA reads TGTGCCAGCAGTTTAGGACTAAACAATGAGCAGTTCTTC. Translating it yields CASSLGLNNEQFF.

V gene TRBV9 combines with J gene TRBJ1-4; no clear D. Germline loops: CDR1 SGDLS, CDR2 YYNGEE. The CDR3 has 13 amino acids. Trimming took off 1 base at V and 5 bases at J, with 6 bases between the two ends. The DNA of the CDR3 is TGTGCCAGCAGCGTATCCCCAAATGAAAAACTGTTTTTT. The encoded protein is CASSVSPNEKLFF.

This sequence joins TRBV9 and TRBJ1-2; no clear D gene. Trimming removed 2 bases at V and 2 bases at J, with 16 bases between. CDR3 length: 16 amino acids. Germline-derived CDR1 and CDR2 are SGDLS and YYNGEE. CDR3 nucleotides: TGTGCCAGCAGCGTCCGCGGAGACCAAAGGAACTATGGCTACACCTTC. Protein product: CASSVRGDQRNYGYTF.

This clone is medium-sized within its sample. The gene calls are TRBV3-1 (or the pseudogene TRBV3-2) and TRBJ2-1, with 9 bases matching TRBD2. Germline CDR1 is LGHDT and CDR2 is YNNKEL (reference sequence). V was clipped by 0 bases and J by 7 bases; unmatched bases: 16. The CDR3 consists of 19 residues. The chain's CDR3 is CASSQDYGREGRYGNEQFF. DNA of the CDR3: TGTGCCAGCAGCCAAGATTATGGGCGGGAGGGCCGTTATGGGAATGAGCAGTTCTTC.

The chain uses TRBV19 and TRBJ1-2; TRBD1 is a possible D gene (5 bases). The length of the CDR3 is 15 residues. Germline V lookup: CDR1 LNHDA, CDR2 SQIVND (reference sequence). Trimming took off 3 bases at V and 0 bases at J, with 11 bases between the two ends. CDR3 in DNA: TGTGCCAGTAGTATCCCAGGGCGGGCTAACTATGGCTACACCTTC. Amino acids: CASSIPGRANYGYTF.

The V call is TRBV18, the J call TRBJ2-2, with D maybe TRBD2 (5 bases). V was clipped by 0 bases and J by 0 bases, with 11 bases between them. The V gene's germline CDR1 is KGHSH and CDR2 LQKENI. The CDR3 covers 17 residues. This CDR3 is CASSPPAGFANTGELFF. The CDR3 region has the DNA TGTGCCAGCTCACCACCGGCGGGCTTCGCGAACACCGGGGAGCTGTTTTTT.

The V gene is TRBV19, the J gene TRBJ1-2, with unresolved D. CDR3 size: 13 residues. CDR1 and CDR2 from the germline V gene are LNHDA and SQIVND (reference sequence). The V and J ends lost 8 bases and 0 bases respectively, with 10 bases between them. The CDR3 loop reads CASLAATNYGYTF. The CDR3 DNA follows: TGTGCCAGTCTTGCAGCTACTAACTATGGCTACACCTTC.

This chain connects TRBV6-5 to TRBJ1-1; TRBD1 matches 10 bases. CDR1 and CDR2 from the germline V gene are MNHEY and SVGAGI. The CDR3 runs to 14 residues. Unmatched junction bases numbered 6, after V lost 6 bases and J lost 5 bases. CDR3 sequence: CASSAGTGVTEAFF. The CDR3 DNA sequence: TGTGCCAGCAGCGCCGGGACAGGGGTGACTGAAGCTTTCTTT.